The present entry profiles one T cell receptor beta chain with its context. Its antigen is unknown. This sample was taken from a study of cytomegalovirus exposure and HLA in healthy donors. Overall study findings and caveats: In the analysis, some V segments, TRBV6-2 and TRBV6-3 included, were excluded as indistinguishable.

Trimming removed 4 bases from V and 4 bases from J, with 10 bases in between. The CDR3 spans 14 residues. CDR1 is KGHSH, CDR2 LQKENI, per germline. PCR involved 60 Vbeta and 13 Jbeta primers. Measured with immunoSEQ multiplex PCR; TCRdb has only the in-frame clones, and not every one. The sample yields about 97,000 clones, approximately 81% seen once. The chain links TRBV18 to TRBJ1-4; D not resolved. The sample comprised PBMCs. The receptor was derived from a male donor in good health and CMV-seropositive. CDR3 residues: CASSRGSDNEKLFF. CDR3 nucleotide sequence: TGTGCCAGCTCACGAGGTTCGGATAATGAAAAACTGTTTTTT. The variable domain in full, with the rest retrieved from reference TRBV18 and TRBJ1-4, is NAGVMQNPRHLVRRRGQEARLRCSPMKGHSHVYWYRQLPEEGLKFMVYLQKENIIDESGMPKERFSAEFPKEGPSILRIQQVVRGDSAAYFCASSRGSDNEKLFFGSGTQLSVL.